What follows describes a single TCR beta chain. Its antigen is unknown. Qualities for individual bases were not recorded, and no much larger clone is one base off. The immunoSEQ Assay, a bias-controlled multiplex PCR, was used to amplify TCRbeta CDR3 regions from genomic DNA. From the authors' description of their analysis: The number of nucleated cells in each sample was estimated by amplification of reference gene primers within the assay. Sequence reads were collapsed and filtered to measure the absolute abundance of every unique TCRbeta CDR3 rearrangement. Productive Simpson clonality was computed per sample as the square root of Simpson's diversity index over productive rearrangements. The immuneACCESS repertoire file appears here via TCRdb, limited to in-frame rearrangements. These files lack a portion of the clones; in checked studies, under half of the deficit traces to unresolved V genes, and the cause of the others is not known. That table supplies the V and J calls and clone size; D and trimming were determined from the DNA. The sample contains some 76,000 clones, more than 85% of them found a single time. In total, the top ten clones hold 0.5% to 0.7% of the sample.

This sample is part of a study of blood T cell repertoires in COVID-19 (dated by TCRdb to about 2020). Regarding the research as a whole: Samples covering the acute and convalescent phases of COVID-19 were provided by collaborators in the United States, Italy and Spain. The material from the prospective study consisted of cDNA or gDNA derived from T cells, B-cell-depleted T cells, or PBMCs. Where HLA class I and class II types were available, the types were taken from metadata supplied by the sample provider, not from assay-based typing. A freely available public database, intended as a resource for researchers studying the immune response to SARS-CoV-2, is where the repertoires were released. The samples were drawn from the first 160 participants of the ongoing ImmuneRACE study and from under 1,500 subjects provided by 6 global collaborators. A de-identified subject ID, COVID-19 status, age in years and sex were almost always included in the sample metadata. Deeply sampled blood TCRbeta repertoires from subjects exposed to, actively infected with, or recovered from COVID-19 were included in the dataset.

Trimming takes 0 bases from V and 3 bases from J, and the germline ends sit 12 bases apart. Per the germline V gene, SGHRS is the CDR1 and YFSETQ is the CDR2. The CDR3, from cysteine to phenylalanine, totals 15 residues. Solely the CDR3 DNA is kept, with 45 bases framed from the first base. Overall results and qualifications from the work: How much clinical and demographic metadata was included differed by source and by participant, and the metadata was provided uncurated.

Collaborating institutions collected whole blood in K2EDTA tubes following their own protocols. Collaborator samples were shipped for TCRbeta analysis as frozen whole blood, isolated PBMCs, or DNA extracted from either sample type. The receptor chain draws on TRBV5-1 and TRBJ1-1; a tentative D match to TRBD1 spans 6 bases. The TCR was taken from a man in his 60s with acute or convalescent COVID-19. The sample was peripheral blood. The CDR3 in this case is CASSLAGQRDTEAFF. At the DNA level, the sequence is TGCGCCAGCAGCTTGGCCGGACAGCGAGACACTGAAGCTTTCTTT.